Detailed here is one TCR beta chain. In the source study's methods: Estimation of nucleated cell counts was performed using reference gene primer amplification. TCRdb's table, derived via immunoSEQ multiplex PCR, lists solely in-frame clones and lacks some. V and J calls and clone size come straight from that table; D and trimming were deduced from the DNA. The top ten clones hold more than 14% of a sample with roughly 100,000 clones, 80% to 90% of them seen once. This record comes from a study of blood T cell repertoires in COVID-19. Background on the study: The study drew acute and convalescent COVID-19 samples from the United States, Italy and Spain. PBMCs, B-cell-depleted T cells, or T cells provided the cDNA or gDNA that made up the material.

The CDR3 is 17 residues long. Germline CDR1 reads KGHSH; CDR2 reads LQKENI. The V segment lost 2 bases and the J segment 4 bases; nucleotides outside the gene matches: 11. This chain links TRBV18 with TRBJ2-7; 10 bases match TRBD1. Sequenced input: peripheral blood. The clonotype comes from a man aged 45 to 65 with acute or convalescent COVID-19. The CDR3 sequence: CASSPLGRGQGTYEQYF. CDR3 bases: TGTGCCAGCTCACCATTAGGACGGGGACAGGGGACTTACGAGCAGTACTTC. Based on the CDR3 plus reference TRBV18 and TRBJ2-7, the full variable domain is NAGVMQNPRHLVRRRGQEARLRCSPMKGHSHVYWYRQLPEEGLKFMVYLQKENIIDESGMPKERFSAEFPKEGPSILRIQQVVRGDSAAYFCASSPLGRGQGTYEQYFGPGTRLTVT.